The table lists the clone carrying this T cell receptor (beta chain) with a count of one. CDR3 length: 14 amino acids. Germline-derived CDR1 and CDR2 are PRHDT and FYEKMQ (reference sequence). Trimming took off 2 bases at V and 6 bases at J, with 13 bases between the two ends. This entry is derived from a study of blood T cell repertoires in COVID-19. Assay: immunoSEQ multiplex PCR; the TCRdb copy retains only in-frame clones and omits some. The sample records 70,000 to 100,000 clones, 88% being singletons. The receptor was isolated from an elderly woman with active COVID-19. Sequencing used peripheral blood. The chain couples TRBV13 to TRBJ1-1; D gene uncertain. CDR3 nucleotide sequence: TGTGCCAGCAGCTTACGACTGGTTTACCCTGAAGCTTTCTTT. Encoded protein: CASSLRLVYPEAFF. The full variable domain, in which reference TRBV13 and TRBJ1-1 provide the parts outside the CDR3, is AAGVIQSPRHLIKEKRETATLKCYPIPRHDTVYWYQQGPGQDPQFLISFYEKMQSDKGSIPDRFSAQQFSDYHSELNMSSLELGDSALYFCASSLRLVYPEAFFGQGTRLTVV.